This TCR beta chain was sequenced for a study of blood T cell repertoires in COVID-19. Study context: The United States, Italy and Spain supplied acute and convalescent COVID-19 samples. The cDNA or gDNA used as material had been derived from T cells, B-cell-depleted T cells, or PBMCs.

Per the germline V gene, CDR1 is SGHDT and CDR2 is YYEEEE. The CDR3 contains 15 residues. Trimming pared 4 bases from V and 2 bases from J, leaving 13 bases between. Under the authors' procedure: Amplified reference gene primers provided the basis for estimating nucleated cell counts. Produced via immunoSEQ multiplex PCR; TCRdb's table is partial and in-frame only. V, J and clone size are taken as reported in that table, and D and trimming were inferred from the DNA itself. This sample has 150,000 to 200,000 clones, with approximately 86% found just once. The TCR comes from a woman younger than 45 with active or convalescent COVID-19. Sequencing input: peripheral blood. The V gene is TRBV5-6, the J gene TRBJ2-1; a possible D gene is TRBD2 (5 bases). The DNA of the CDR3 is TGTGCCAGCAGCCTAATGGACGGGGCCTACAATGAGCAGTTCTTC. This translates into CASSLMDGAYNEQFF.